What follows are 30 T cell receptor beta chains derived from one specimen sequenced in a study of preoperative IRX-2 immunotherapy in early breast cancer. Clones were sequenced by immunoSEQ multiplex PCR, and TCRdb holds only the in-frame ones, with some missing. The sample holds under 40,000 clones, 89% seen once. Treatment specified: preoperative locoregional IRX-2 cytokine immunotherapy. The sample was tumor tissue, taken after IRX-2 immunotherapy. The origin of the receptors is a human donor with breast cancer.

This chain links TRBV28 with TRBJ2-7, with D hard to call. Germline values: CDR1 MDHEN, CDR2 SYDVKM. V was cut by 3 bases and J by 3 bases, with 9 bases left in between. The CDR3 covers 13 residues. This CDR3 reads CASSFRGDYEQYV. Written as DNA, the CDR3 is TGTGCCAGCAGTTTCCGTGGGGACTACGAGCAGTACGTC.

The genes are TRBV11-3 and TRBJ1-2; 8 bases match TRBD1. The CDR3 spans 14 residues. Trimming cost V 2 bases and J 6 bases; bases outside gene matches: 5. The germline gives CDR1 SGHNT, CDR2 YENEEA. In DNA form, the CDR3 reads TGTGCCAGCAGCTTACAACCAGGGGGCGATGGCTACACCTTC. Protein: CASSLQPGGDGYTF.

DNA of the CDR3: TGTGCCAGTAGTATAGGTCAGGTGCTCATGAACACTGAAGCTTTCTTT. This sequence encodes CASSIGQVLMNTEAFF. V is TRBV19 and J is TRBJ1-1; D unresolved. V shed 1 base and J shed 0 bases, with 12 bases lying between them. The germline CDR1 and CDR2 sequences are LNHDA and SQIVND (reference sequence). The CDR3 sequence is 16 residues long.

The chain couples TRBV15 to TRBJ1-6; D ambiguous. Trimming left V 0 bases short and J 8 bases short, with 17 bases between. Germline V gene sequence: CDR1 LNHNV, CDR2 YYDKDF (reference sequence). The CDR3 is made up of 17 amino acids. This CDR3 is CATSRDLGPHSDSPLHF. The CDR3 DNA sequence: TGTGCCACCAGCAGAGATCTAGGGCCCCACAGCGATTCACCCCTCCACTTT.

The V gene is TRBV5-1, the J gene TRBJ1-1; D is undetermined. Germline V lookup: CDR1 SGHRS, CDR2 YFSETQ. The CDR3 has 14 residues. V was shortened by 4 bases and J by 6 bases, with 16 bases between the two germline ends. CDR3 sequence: CASSQEGRMAEAFF. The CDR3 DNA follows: TGCGCCAGCAGCCAGGAGGGCAGAATGGCTGAAGCTTTCTTT.

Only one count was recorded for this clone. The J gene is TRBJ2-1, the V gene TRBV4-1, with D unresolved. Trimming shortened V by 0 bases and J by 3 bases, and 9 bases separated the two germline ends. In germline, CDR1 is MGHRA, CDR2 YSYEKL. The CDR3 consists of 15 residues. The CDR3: CASSQEWSDYNEQFF. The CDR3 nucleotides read TGCGCCAGCAGCCAAGAATGGTCGGACTACAATGAGCAGTTCTTC.

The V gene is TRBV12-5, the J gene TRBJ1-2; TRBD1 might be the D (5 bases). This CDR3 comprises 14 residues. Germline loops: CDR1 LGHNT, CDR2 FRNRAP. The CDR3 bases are TGTGCCAGCACCACAGGAGCCCCTAACTATGGCTACACCTTC. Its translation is CASTTGAPNYGYTF.

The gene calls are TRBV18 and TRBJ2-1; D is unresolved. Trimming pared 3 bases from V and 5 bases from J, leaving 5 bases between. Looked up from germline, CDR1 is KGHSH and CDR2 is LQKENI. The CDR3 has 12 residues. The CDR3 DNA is TGTGCCAGCTCACCCGACGACAATGAGCAGTTCTTC. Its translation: CASSPDDNEQFF. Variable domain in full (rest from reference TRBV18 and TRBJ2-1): NAGVMQNPRHLVRRRGQEARLRCSPMKGHSHVYWYRQLPEEGLKFMVYLQKENIIDESGMPKERFSAEFPKEGPSILRIQQVVRGDSAAYFCASSPDDNEQFFGPGTRLTVL.

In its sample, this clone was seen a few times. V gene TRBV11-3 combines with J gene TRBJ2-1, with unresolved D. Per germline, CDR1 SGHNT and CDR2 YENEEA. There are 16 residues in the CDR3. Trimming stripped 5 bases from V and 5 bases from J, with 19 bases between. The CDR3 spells CASSRRGSRGNNEQFF. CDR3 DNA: TGTGCCAGCAGCCGACGAGGATCGAGAGGAAACAATGAGCAGTTCTTC.

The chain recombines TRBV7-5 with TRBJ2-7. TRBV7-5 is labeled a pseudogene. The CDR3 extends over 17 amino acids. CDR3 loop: CASSGEFKGSLPYEQYV. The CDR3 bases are TGTGCCAGCAGCGGGGAATTCAAAGGTAGCCTGCCCTACGAGCAGTACGTC.

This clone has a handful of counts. The CDR3, as DNA: TGTGCCAGCAGCTCCCGGAGGCCGGGACAGGGAATGACCGGGGAGCTGTTTTTT. This translates into CASSSRRPGQGMTGELFF. The gene calls are TRBV11-3 and TRBJ2-2; 9 bases map to TRBD1. CDR3 length: 18 amino acids. CDR1 and CDR2 (germline): SGHNT, YENEEA. J gave up 5 bases and V 4 bases, and 14 bases lay outside the gene matches.

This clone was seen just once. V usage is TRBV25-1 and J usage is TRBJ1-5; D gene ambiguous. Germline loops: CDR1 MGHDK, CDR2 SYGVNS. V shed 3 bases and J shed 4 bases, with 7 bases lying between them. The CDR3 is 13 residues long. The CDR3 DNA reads TGTGCCAGCAGTGATGTAGGGAATCAGCCCCAGCATTTT. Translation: CASSDVGNQPQHF.

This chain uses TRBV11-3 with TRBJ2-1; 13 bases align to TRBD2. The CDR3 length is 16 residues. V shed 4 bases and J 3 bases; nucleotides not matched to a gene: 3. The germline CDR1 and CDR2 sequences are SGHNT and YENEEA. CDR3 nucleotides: TGTGCCAGCAGCTCTCGGACTAGCGGGAGCTACAATGAGCAGTTCTTC. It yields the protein CASSSRTSGSYNEQFF.

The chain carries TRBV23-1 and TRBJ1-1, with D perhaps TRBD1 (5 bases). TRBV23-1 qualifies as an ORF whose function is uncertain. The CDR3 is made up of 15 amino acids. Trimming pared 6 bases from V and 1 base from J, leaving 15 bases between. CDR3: CASSQVLRGNTEAFF. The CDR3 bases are TGCGCCAGCAGCCAAGTCTTAAGGGGGAACACTGAAGCTTTCTTT.

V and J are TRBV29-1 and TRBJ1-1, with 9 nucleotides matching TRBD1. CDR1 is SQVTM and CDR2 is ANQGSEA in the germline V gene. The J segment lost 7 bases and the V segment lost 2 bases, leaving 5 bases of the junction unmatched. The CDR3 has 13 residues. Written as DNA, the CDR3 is TGCAGCGTTGAATTACAGGGGGCAGTTGAAGCTTTCTTT. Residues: CSVELQGAVEAFF.

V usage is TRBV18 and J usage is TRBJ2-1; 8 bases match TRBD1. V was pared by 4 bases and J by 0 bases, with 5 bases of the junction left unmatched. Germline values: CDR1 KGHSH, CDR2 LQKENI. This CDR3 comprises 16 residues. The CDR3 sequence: CASSRQGTSSYNEQFF. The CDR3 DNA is TGTGCCAGCTCACGACAGGGGACAAGCTCCTACAATGAGCAGTTCTTC. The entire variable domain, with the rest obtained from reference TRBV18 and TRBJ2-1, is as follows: NAGVMQNPRHLVRRRGQEARLRCSPMKGHSHVYWYRQLPEEGLKFMVYLQKENIIDESGMPKERFSAEFPKEGPSILRIQQVVRGDSAAYFCASSRQGTSSYNEQFFGPGTRLTVL.

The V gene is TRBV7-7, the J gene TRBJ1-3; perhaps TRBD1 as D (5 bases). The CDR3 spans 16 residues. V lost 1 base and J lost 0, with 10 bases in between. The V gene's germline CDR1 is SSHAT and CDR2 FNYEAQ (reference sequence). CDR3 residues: CASSLGQHLSGNTIYF. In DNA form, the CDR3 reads TGTGCCAGCAGCTTAGGACAGCACCTCTCTGGAAACACCATATATTTT.

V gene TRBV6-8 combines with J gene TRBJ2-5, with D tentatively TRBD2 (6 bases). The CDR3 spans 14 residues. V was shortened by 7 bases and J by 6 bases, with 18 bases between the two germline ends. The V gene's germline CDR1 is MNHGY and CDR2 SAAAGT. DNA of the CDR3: TGTGCCAGCATCTACTCCCGTGGGAGGAAGACCCAGTACTTC. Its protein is CASIYSRGRKTQYF.

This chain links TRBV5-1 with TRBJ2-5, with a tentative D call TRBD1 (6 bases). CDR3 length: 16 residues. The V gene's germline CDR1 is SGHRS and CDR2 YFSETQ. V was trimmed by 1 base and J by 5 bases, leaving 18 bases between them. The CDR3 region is CASSLNPAGDAETQYF. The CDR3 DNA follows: TGCGCCAGCAGCTTGAACCCGGCAGGGGACGCGGAGACCCAGTACTTC.

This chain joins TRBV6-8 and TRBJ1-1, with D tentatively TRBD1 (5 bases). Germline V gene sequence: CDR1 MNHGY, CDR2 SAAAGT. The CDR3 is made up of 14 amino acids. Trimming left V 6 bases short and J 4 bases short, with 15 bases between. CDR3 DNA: TGTGCCAGCAGCCTGACCTGGCAGGGCACTGAAGCTTTCTTT. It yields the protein CASSLTWQGTEAFF.

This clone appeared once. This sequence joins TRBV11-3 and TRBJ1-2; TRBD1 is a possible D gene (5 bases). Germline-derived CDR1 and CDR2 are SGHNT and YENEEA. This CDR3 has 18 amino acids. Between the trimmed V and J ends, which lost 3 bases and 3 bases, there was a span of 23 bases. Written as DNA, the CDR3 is TGTGCCAGCAGCTTGTTAGCCCCAACAGGCGCCTCGGACTATGGCTACACCTTC. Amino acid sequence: CASSLLAPTGASDYGYTF.

This CDR3 reads CASSLAQGWYEQYF. The CDR3 region has the DNA TGCGCCAGCAGCTTGGCCCAGGGGTGGTACGAGCAGTACTTC. This chain joins TRBV5-1 and TRBJ2-7; tentatively, D is TRBD1 (6 bases). From germline, CDR1 is SGHRS and CDR2 YFSETQ. The CDR3 is 14 residues long. With 0 bases removed from V and 4 bases from J, the gap between germline ends came to 11 bases.

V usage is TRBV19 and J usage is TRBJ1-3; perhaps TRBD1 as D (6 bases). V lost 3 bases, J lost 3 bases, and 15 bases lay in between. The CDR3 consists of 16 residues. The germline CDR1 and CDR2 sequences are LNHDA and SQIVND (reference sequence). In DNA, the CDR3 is TGTGCCAGTAGTATTCGGGGGGGCGCTTATGGAAACACCATATATTTT. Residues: CASSIRGGAYGNTIYF. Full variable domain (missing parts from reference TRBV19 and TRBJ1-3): DGGITQSPKYLFRKEGQNVTLSCEQNLNHDAMYWYRQDPGQGLRLIYYSQIVNDFQKGDIAEGYSVSREKKESFPLTVTSAQKNPTAFYLCASSIRGGAYGNTIYFGEGSWLTVV.

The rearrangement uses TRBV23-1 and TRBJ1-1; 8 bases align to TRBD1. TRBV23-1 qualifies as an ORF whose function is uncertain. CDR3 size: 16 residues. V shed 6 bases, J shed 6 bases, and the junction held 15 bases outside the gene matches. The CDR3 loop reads CASSQDPNRGYAEAFF. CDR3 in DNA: TGCGCCAGCAGCCAGGACCCCAACAGGGGGTACGCTGAAGCTTTCTTT.

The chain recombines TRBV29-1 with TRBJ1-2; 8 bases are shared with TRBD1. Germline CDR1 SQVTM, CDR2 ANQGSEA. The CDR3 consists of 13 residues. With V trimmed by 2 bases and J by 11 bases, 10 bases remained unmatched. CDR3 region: CSVERQGAVGYTF. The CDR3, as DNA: TGCAGCGTTGAACGCCAGGGGGCAGTTGGATACACCTTC.

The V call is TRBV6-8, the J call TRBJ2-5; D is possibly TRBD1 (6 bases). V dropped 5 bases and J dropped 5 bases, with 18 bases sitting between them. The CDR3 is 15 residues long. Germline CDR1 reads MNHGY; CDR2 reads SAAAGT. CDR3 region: CASSDPRGPRETQYF. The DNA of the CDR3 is TGTGCCAGCAGTGACCCCAGGGGTCCTCGGGAGACCCAGTACTTC.

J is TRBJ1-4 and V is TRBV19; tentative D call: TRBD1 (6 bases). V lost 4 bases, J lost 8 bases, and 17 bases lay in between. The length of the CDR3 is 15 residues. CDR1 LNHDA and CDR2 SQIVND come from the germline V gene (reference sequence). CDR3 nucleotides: TGTGCCAGTAGTAGTCACAGGGCAGGGGACGAAAAACTGTTTTTT. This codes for CASSSHRAGDEKLFF.

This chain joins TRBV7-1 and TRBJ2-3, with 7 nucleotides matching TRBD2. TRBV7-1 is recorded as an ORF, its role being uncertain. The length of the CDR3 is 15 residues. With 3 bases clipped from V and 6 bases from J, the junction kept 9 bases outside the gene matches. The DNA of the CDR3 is TGTGCCAGCAGCTCCCTTGGGAGGGAGGGGGATACGCAGTATTTT. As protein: CASSSLGREGDTQYF.

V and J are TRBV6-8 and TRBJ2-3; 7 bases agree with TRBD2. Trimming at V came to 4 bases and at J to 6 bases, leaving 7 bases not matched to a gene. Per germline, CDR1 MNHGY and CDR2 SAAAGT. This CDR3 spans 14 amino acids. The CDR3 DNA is TGTGCCAGCAGTTGGGGGGGTAGCTTCGATACGCAGTATTTT. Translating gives CASSWGGSFDTQYF.

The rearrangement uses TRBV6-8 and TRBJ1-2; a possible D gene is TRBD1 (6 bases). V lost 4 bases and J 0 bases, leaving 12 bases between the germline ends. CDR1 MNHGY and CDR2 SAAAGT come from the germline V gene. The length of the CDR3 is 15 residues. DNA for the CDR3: TGTGCCAGCAGTTTACCGGGACACCCTAACTATGGCTACACCTTC. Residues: CASSLPGHPNYGYTF.